This TCR beta chain originates from a study of blood T cell repertoires in COVID-19 (dated by TCRdb to 2019 to 2021). Notes on the research overall: Samples from collaborators originated in the United States, Italy and Spain and spanned both the acute and convalescent phases of COVID-19. The prospective study material was composed of cDNA or gDNA derived from T cells, B-cell-depleted T cells, or PBMCs. Subjects who had been exposed to COVID-19, were actively infected with it, or had recovered from it provided the deeply sampled blood TCRbeta repertoires that made up the dataset. The repertoires were released in a freely available public database intended as a resource for research on the immune response to SARS-CoV-2. The samples were drawn from the first 160 participants of the ongoing ImmuneRACE study and from more than 1,000 subjects provided by 6 global collaborators. Nearly every sample came with metadata listing a de-identified subject ID, COVID-19 status, age in years and sex. Where available, HLA class I and class II types were taken from metadata supplied by the sample provider and were not determined by assay-based typing.

The immunoSEQ Assay, a bias-controlled multiplex PCR, was used to amplify TCRbeta CDR3 regions from genomic DNA. In the paper's pipeline: The number of nucleated cells in each sample was estimated from the amplification of reference gene primers within the assay. To quantify the absolute abundance of each unique TCRbeta CDR3 rearrangement, sequence reads were collapsed and filtered. For each sample, productive Simpson clonality was calculated as the square root of Simpson's diversity index across productive rearrangements. TCRdb retrieved this table from immuneACCESS and kept in-frame rearrangements only. Not all clones are present; in checked studies, unresolved V genes account for under half, and no reason is known for the remainder. The V and J calls and clone size are taken from that table; D and trimming were inferred from the DNA. The sample includes fewer than 350,000 clones, with 75% to 90% observed a single time. The ten largest clones add up to about 1.7% of the sample.

Turning to this clone: Its antigen is not yet known. Within one base of it there is no much larger clone, and no base qualities were kept.

Enrolling through a virtual design, the prospective study's participants ranged in age from roughly 18 to 89 years and lived across some 22 United States geographic areas. To assign participants to cohorts, the prospective study relied on clinical history that participants themselves reported in a screening survey and a study questionnaire. Recovered participants in ImmuneRACE Cohort 3 were defined as having two consecutive negative NP/OP PCR tests, clearance from a healthcare professional, or resolution of symptoms. Each participant in the prospective study had whole blood, serum and a nasopharyngeal or oropharyngeal swab collected by mobile phlebotomists. Additional blood draws and questionnaires over an approximately two-month period could optionally be provided by prospective study participants. Before DNA extraction, blood samples from the prospective study were shipped at room temperature or frozen.

The paper as a whole reports these results and caveats: Clinical and demographic metadata were provided uncurated, with the amount varying by source and participant.

The origin of this receptor is a woman between 40 and 50 years old who had recovered from COVID-19. Sequences were obtained from PBMCs or T cells enriched from blood (not recorded which).

For the CDR3, the sequence is CASSYPGTPYF. The DNA sequence is given as TGTGCCAGCAGTTACCCGGGGACACCATACTTC. The sequence links TRBV6-2 or TRBV6-3 to TRBJ2-7, with TRBD1 as a weak D call on 6 bases. V loses 2 bases of germline sequence and J loses 13 bases, and the interval between the two ends is 12 bases. The CDR3 sequence holds 11 residues, the cysteine and phenylalanine included. Just CDR3 DNA is preserved here, 33 bases in frame from base 1. The germline V gene encodes CDR1 MNHEY and CDR2 SVGEGT.